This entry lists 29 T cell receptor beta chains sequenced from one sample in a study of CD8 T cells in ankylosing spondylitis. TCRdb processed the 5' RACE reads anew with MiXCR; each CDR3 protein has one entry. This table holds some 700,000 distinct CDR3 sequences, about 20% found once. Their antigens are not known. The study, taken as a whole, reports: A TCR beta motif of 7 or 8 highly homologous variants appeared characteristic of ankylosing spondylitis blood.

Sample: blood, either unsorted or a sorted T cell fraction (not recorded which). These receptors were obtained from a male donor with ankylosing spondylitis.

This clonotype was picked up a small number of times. CDR3 DNA sequence: TGCGCCAGCAGCTTGGACAGGGGAGGGTACGAGCAGTACTTC. It encodes CASSLDRGGYEQYF. The chain carries TRBV5-1 and TRBJ2-7, with D tentatively TRBD1 or TRBD2 (7 bases each). The CDR3 loop spans 14 amino acids. The V gene's germline CDR1 is SGHRS and CDR2 YFSETQ. Trimming shortened V by 0 bases and J by 4 bases, and 11 bases separated the two germline ends.

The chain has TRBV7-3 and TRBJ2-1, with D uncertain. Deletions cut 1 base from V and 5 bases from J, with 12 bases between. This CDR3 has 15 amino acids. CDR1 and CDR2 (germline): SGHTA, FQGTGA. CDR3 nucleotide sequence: TGTGCCAGCAGCTTAATAGGCGGAAACAACAATGAGCAGTTCTTC. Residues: CASSLIGGNNNEQFF. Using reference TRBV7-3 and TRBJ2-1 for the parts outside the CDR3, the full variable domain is GAGVSQTPSNKVTEKGKYVELRCDPISGHTALYWYRQSLGQGPEFLIYFQGTGAADDSGLPNDRFFAVRPEGSVSTLKIQRTERGDSAVYLCASSLIGGNNNEQFFGPGTRLTVL.

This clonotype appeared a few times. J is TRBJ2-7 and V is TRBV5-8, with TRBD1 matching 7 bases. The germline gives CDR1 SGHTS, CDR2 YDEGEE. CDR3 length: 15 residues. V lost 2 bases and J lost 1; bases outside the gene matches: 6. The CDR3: CASSFFGQASYEQYF. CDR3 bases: TGTGCCAGCAGCTTCTTCGGACAGGCATCCTACGAGCAGTACTTC.

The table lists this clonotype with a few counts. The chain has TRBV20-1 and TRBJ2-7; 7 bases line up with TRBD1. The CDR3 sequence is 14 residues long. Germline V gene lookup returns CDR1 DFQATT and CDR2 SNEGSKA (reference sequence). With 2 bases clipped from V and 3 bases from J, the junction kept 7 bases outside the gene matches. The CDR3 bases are TGCAGTGCTAGAAGACAGGGTTTAGGCTACGAGCAGTACTTC. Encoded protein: CSARRQGLGYEQYF.

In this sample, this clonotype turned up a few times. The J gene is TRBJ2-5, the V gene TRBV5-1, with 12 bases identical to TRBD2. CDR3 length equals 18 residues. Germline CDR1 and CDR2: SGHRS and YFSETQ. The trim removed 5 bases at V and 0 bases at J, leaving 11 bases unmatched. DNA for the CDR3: TGCGCCAGCAGACCCGGACTAGCGGGAAACTGGTACCAAGAGACCCAGTACTTC. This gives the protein CASRPGLAGNWYQETQYF.

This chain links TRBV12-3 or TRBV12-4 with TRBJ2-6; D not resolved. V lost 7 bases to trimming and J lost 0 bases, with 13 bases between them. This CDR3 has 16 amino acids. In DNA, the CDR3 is TGTGCCAGCACTGAAGACGGTTACTCTGGGGCCAACGTCCTGACTTTC. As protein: CASTEDGYSGANVLTF.

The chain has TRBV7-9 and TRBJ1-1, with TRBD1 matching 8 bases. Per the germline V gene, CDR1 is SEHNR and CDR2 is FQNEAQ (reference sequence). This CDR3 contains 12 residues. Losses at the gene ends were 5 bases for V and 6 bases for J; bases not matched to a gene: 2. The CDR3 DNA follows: TGTGCCAGCAGCCGGACAGGGCCTGAAGCTTTCTTT. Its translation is CASSRTGPEAFF.

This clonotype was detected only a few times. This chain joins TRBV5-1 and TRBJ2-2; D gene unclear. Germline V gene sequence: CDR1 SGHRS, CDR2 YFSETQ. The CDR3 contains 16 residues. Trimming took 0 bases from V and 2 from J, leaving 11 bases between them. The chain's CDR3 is CASSLEPPGNTGELFF. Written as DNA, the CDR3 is TGCGCCAGCAGCTTGGAACCGCCAGGTAACACCGGGGAGCTGTTTTTT.

The CDR3 is CASSQGMWTEAFF. CDR3 in DNA: TGCGCCAGCAGCCAAGGGATGTGGACTGAAGCTTTCTTT. J is TRBJ1-1 and V is TRBV4-1, with D uncertain. V lost 1 base and J 5 bases, leaving 8 bases between the germline ends. CDR1 MGHRA and CDR2 YSYEKL come from the germline V gene. The CDR3 runs to 13 residues.

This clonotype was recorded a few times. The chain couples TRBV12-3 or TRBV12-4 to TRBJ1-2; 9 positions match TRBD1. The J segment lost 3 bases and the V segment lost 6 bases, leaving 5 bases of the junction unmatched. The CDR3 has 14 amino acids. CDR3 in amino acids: CASSPRDRDYGYTF. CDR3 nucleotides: TGTGCCAGCAGCCCCCGGGACAGGGACTATGGCTACACCTTC.

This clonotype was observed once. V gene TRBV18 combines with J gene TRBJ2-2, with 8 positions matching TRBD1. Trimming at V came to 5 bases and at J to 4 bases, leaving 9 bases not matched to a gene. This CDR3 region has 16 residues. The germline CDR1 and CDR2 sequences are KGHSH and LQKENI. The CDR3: CASSSWTGPTTGELFF. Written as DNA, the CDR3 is TGTGCCAGCTCATCCTGGACAGGGCCAACCACCGGGGAGCTGTTTTTT. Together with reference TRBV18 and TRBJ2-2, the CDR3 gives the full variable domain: NAGVMQNPRHLVRRRGQEARLRCSPMKGHSHVYWYRQLPEEGLKFMVYLQKENIIDESGMPKERFSAEFPKEGPSILRIQQVVRGDSAAYFCASSSWTGPTTGELFFGEGSRLTVL.

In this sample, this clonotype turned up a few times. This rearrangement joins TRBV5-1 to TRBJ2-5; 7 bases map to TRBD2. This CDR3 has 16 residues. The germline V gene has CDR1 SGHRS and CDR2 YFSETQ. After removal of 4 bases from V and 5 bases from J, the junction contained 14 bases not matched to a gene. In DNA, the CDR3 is TGCGCCAGCAGCACCCTCACTAGCGAATCAGGGGAGACCCAGTACTTC. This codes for CASSTLTSESGETQYF.

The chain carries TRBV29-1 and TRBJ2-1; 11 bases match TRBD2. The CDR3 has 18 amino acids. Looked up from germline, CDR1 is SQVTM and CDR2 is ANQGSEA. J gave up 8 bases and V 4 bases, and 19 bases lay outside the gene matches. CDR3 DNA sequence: TGCAGCGTTGTACCCCTACAGACTAGCGGGATGGGGGGATATGAGCAGTTCTTC. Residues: CSVVPLQTSGMGGYEQFF.

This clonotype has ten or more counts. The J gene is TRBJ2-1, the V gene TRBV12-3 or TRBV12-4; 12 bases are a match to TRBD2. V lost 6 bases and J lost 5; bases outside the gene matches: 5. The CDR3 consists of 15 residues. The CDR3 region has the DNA TGTGCCAGCAGCTTGGGGACTAGCGGGCACAATGAGCAGTTCTTC. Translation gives CASSLGTSGHNEQFF.

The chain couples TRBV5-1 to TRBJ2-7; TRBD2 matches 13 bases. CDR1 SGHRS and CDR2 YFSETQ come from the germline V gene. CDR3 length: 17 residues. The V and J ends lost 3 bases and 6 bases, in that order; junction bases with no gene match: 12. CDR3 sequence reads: CASSSGLAGIGPLEQYF. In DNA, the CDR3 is TGCGCCAGCAGCTCGGGACTAGCGGGGATTGGGCCCCTCGAGCAGTACTTC.

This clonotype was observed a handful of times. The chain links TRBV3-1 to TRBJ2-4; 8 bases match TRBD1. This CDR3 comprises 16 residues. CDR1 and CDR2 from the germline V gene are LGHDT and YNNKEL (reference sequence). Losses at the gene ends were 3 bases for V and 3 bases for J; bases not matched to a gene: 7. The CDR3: CASSHLRQGRKNIQYF. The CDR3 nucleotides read TGTGCCAGCAGCCATTTAAGACAGGGGCGCAAAAACATTCAGTACTTC.

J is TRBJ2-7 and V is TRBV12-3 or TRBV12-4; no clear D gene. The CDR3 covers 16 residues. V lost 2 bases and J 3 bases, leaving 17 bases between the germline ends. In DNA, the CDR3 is TGTGCCAGCAGTTTAAGGTCTCCGGGCGAAAACTACGAGCAGTACTTC. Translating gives CASSLRSPGENYEQYF.

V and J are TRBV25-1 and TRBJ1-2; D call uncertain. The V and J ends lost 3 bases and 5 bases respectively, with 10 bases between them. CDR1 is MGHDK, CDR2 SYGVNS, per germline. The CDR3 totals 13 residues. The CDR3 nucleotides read TGTGCCAGCAGTGACAGGTTATCTTATGGCTACACCTTC. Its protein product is CASSDRLSYGYTF.

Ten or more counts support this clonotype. Written as DNA, the CDR3 is TGCGCCAGCAGCATCGCGGGGGAATGGTGGAATGAGCAGTTCTTC. It is translated as CASSIAGEWWNEQFF. The chain uses TRBV5-1 and TRBJ2-1; 7 bases line up with TRBD2. This CDR3 contains 15 residues. V lost 4 bases and J lost 7; bases outside the gene matches: 11. Germline V gene sequence: CDR1 SGHRS, CDR2 YFSETQ.

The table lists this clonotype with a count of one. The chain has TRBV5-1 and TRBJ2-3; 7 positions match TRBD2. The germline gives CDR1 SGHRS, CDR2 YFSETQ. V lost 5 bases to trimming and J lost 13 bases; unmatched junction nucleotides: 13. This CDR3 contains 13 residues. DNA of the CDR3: TGCGCCAGCAGTAACTCAGAGCGGGACGGGGAGTATTTT. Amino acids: CASSNSERDGEYF. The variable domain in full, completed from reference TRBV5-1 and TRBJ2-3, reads KAGVTQTPRYLIKTRGQQVTLSCSPISGHRSVSWYQQTPGQGLQFLFEYFSETQRNKGNFPGRFSGRQFSNSRSEMNVSTLELGDSALYLCASSNSERDGEYFGPGTRLTVL.

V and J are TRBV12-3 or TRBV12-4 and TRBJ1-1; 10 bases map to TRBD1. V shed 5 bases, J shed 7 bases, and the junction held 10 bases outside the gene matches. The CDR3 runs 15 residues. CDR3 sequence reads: CASSKRSRDRGEAFF. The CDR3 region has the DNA TGTGCCAGCAGTAAAAGATCCCGGGACAGGGGTGAAGCTTTCTTT.

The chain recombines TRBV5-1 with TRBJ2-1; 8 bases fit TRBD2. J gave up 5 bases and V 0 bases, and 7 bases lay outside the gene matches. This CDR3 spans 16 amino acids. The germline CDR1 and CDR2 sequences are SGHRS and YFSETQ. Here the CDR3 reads CASSLGSAGGHNEQFF. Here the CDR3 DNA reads TGCGCCAGCAGCTTGGGGTCCGCGGGAGGTCACAATGAGCAGTTCTTC.

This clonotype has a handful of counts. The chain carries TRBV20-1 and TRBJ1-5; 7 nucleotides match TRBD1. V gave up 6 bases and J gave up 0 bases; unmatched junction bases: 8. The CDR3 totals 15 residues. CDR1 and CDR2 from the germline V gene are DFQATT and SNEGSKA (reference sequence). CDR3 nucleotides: TGCAGTGCGAGGGACAGCGCCTATAGCAATCAGCCCCAGCATTTT. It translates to CSARDSAYSNQPQHF.

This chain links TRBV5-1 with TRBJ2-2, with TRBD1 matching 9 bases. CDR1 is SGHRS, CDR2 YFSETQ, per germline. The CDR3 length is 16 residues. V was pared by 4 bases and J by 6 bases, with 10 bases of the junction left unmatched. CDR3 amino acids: CASSLSGTGLSGELFF. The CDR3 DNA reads TGCGCCAGCAGCCTATCCGGGACAGGGTTGTCCGGGGAGCTGTTTTTT. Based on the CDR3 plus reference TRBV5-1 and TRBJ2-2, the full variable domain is KAGVTQTPRYLIKTRGQQVTLSCSPISGHRSVSWYQQTPGQGLQFLFEYFSETQRNKGNFPGRFSGRQFSNSRSEMNVSTLELGDSALYLCASSLSGTGLSGELFFGEGSRLTVL.

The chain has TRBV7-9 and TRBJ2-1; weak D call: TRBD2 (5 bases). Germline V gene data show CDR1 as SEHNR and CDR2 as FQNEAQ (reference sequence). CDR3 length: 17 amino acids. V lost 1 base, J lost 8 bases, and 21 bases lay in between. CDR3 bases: TGTGCCAGCAGCTTAGGATCAGTAGCGTATGCGGAATATGAGCAGTTCTTC. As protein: CASSLGSVAYAEYEQFF.

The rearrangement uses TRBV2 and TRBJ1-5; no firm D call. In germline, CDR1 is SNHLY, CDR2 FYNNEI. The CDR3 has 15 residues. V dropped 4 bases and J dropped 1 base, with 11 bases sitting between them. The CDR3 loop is CASSGGSSSNQPQHF. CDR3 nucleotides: TGTGCCAGCAGTGGAGGTAGTAGCAGCAATCAGCCCCAGCATTTT.

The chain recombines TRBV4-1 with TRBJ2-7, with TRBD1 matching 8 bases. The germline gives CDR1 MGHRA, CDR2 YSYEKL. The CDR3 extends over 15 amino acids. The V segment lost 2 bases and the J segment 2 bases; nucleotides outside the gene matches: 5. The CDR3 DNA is TGCGCCAGCAGCCAACCCGGACAGGGAACCTACGAGCAGTACTTC. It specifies CASSQPGQGTYEQYF.

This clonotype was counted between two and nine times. The CDR3 sequence: CAWSVGREHEQFF. For the CDR3, the DNA is TGTGCCTGGAGTGTGGGGCGCGAGCATGAGCAGTTCTTC. The J gene is TRBJ2-1, the V gene TRBV30; tentative D call: TRBD1 (5 bases). This CDR3 spans 13 amino acids. Germline V gene lookup returns CDR1 GTSNPN and CDR2 SVGIG (reference sequence). Trimming pared 0 bases from V and 8 bases from J, leaving 11 bases between.

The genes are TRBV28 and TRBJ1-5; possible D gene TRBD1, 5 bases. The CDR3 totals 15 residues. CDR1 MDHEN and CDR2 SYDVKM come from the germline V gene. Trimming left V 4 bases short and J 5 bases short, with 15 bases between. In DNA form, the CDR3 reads TGTGCCAGCAGTTCTCGAGGGCAGGGCTATCAGCCCCAGCATTTT. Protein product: CASSSRGQGYQPQHF.